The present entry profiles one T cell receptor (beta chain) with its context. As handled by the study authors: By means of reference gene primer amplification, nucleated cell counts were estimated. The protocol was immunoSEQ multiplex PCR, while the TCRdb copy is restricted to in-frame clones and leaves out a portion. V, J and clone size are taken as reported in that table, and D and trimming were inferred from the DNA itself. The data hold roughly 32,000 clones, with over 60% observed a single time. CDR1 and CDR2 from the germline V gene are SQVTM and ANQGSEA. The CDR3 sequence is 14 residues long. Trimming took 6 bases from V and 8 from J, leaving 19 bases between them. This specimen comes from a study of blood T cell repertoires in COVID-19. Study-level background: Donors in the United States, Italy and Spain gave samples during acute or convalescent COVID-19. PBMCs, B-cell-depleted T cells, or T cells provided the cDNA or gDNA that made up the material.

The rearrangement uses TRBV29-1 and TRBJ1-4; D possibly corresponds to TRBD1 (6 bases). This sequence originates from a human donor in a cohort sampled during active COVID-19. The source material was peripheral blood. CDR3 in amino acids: CSVAKQGVREKLFF. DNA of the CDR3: TGCAGCGTCGCGAAACAGGGAGTTCGGGAAAAACTGTTTTTT.